Below are 16 T cell receptor beta chains sequenced from a single sample in a study of blood T cell repertoires in COVID-19. The protocol was immunoSEQ multiplex PCR, while the TCRdb copy is restricted to in-frame clones and leaves out a portion. The data hold under 300,000 clones, with approximately 79% observed a single time. Input material: peripheral blood. The receptor set was obtained from a woman aged 40 to 49 with active or convalescent COVID-19.

CDR3 amino acids: CASSQETGLNYGYTF. For the CDR3, the DNA is TGTGCCAGCAGCCAAGAGACGGGACTTAACTATGGCTACACCTTC. The rearrangement links TRBV4-2 to TRBJ1-2; D may be TRBD1 (5 bases). CDR1 and CDR2 from the germline V gene are LGHNA and YNFKEQ. CDR3 length: 15 amino acids. The V gene lost 0 bases and the J gene lost 1 base, with 9 bases spanning the gap.

The chain combines TRBV2 with TRBJ1-4, with TRBD1 matching over 7 bases. The CDR3 spans 15 residues. Germline V CDR1 and CDR2: SNHLY, FYNNEI. Unmatched junction bases numbered 20, after V lost 7 bases and J lost 15 bases. Here the CDR3 reads CASTARQGPPLGVFF. The CDR3 DNA sequence: TGTGCCAGCACCGCGAGACAGGGTCCCCCCCTGGGGGTGTTTTTT. The full variable domain, rest sourced from reference TRBV2 and TRBJ1-4, is EPEVTQTPSHQVTQMGQEVILRCVPISNHLYFYWYRQILGQKVEFLVSFYNNEISEKSEIFDDQFSVERPDGSNFTLKIRSTKLEDSAMYFCASTARQGPPLGVFFGSGTQLSVL.

The chain carries TRBV10-3 and TRBJ2-3; 7 bases line up with TRBD2. The CDR3 runs to 12 residues. Germline loops: CDR1 ENHRY, CDR2 SYGVKD. V lost 10 bases to trimming and J lost 1 base; unmatched junction nucleotides: 2. The CDR3 region has the DNA TGTGCCACCCGGGAGGGCACAGATACGCAGTATTTT. The encoded protein is CATREGTDTQYF.

The gene calls are TRBV12-3 or TRBV12-4 and TRBJ2-1; 11 bases match TRBD2. The CDR3 consists of 13 residues. Trimming cost V 6 bases and J 9 bases; bases outside gene matches: 4. The CDR3 DNA sequence: TGTGCCAGCAGAACCGGGACTAGCGGTGAGCAGTTCTTC. Protein: CASRTGTSGEQFF.

The chain uses TRBV10-3 and TRBJ2-7; TRBD1 matches at 7 bases. Per germline, CDR1 ENHRY and CDR2 SYGVKD. The CDR3 has 11 amino acids. V shed 9 bases and J 5 bases; nucleotides not matched to a gene: 4. The CDR3 coding sequence is TGTGCCATAAACGACAGGGACGAGCAGTACTTC. As protein: CAINDRDEQYF.

V gene TRBV6-5 combines with J gene TRBJ1-1; TRBD1 matches at 8 bases. Germline V gene sequence: CDR1 MNHEY, CDR2 SVGAGI. This CDR3 comprises 12 residues. The V gene end was trimmed by 6 bases and the J gene end by 5 bases; junction bases not matched to a gene: 2. CDR3 loop: CASRYRGTEAFF. As DNA, the CDR3 is TGTGCCAGCAGGTACAGGGGGACTGAAGCTTTCTTT.

The chain combines TRBV2 with TRBJ1-5, with D maybe TRBD1 (6 bases). CDR3 size: 14 residues. V was trimmed by 4 bases and J by 5 bases, leaving 12 bases between them. CDR1 and CDR2 (germline): SNHLY, FYNNEI. DNA of the CDR3: TGTGCCAGCAGTGGTCGTCAGGGGTATCAGCCCCAGCATTTT. Encoded protein: CASSGRQGYQPQHF.

This chain joins TRBV7-9 and TRBJ2-7, with 8 bases matching TRBD2. The length of the CDR3 is 12 residues. Trimming took 11 bases from V and 1 from J; bases not matched to a gene: 4. Germline assignment: CDR1 SEHNR and CDR2 FQNEAQ (reference sequence). For the CDR3, the DNA is TGTGCCTCGGGGGGGGAGTCCTACGAGCAGTACGTC. Translated: CASGGESYEQYV.

The chain employs TRBV6-6 and TRBJ1-5, with 9 bases fitting TRBD1. J gave up 5 bases and V 0 bases, and 5 bases lay outside the gene matches. The CDR3 is made up of 16 amino acids. Per the germline V gene, CDR1 is MNHNY and CDR2 is SVGAGI (reference sequence). The CDR3 protein is CASSYSTGQGYQPQHF. The CDR3 DNA is TGTGCCAGCAGTTACTCGACAGGACAGGGGTATCAGCCCCAGCATTTT.

This clone was seen more than once but under ten times. The genes are TRBV27 and TRBJ2-1, with 8 bases fitting TRBD2. CDR1 and CDR2 from the germline V gene are MNHEY and SMNVEV (reference sequence). J gave up 10 bases and V 8 bases, and 16 bases lay outside the gene matches. The CDR3 is made up of 15 amino acids. Here the CDR3 DNA reads TGTGCCAGCGGTTGGGGCGGGGGGACCGTTCGGGAGCAGTTCTTC. Protein product: CASGWGGGTVREQFF.

This clone was seen only a few times. The chain recombines TRBV14 with TRBJ2-1; TRBD1 might be the D (5 bases). The CDR3 covers 16 residues. CDR1 and CDR2 from the germline V gene are SGHDN and FVKESK. V was clipped by 0 bases and J by 7 bases, with 16 bases between them. CDR3 nucleotide sequence: TGTGCCAGCAGCCAAGAAGTGGGTTGGCGGACAAATGAGCAGTTCTTC. It is translated as CASSQEVGWRTNEQFF.

This rearrangement joins TRBV3-1 (or the pseudogene TRBV3-2) to TRBJ2-7; D perhaps matches TRBD1 (6 bases). Trimming pared 3 bases from V and 1 base from J, leaving 10 bases between. The CDR3 length is 14 residues. CDR1 is LGHDT, CDR2 YNNKEL, per germline (reference sequence). The CDR3 sequence is CASSQLQGSYEQYF. The CDR3 DNA reads TGTGCCAGCAGCCAGCTACAGGGTTCCTACGAGCAGTACTTC.

This chain joins TRBV9 and TRBJ1-1; weak D call: TRBD1 (5 bases). The germline V gene has CDR1 SGDLS and CDR2 YYNGEE. Trimming removed 4 bases at V and 1 base at J, with 14 bases between. This CDR3 comprises 15 residues. CDR3 nucleotides: TGTGCCAGCAGCACAACCGGGACTCCGAACACTGAAGCTTTCTTT. Translation: CASSTTGTPNTEAFF.

The V gene is TRBV10-3, the J gene TRBJ2-7; 9 bases fit TRBD1. Germline-derived CDR1 and CDR2 are ENHRY and SYGVKD. The CDR3 has 14 amino acids. V trimming: 1 base; J trimming: 3 bases; junction bases outside the gene matches: 1. The CDR3 DNA is TGTGCCATCAGTGAGTTGGGACAGGGCTACGAGCAGTACTTC. It encodes CAISELGQGYEQYF.

The gene calls are TRBV6-5 and TRBJ2-2; TRBD1 aligns across 9 bases. Germline V CDR1 and CDR2: MNHEY, SVGAGI. This CDR3 is 15 amino acids long. V lost 7 bases to trimming and J lost 5 bases; unmatched junction nucleotides: 8. The DNA of the CDR3 is TGTGCCAGCAACAGGGGGCAGGGGGGAACCGGGGAGCTGTTTTTT. It yields the protein CASNRGQGGTGELFF.

This chain joins TRBV28 and TRBJ2-3; 9 bases line up with TRBD1. Losses at the gene ends were 4 bases for V and 2 bases for J; bases not matched to a gene: 10. The CDR3 totals 17 residues. CDR1 and CDR2 from the germline V gene are MDHEN and SYDVKM. CDR3 amino acids: CASSSRRTGALTDTQYF. The CDR3 coding sequence is TGTGCCAGCAGTTCCCGGCGGACAGGGGCCCTCACAGATACGCAGTATTTT. Based on the CDR3 plus reference TRBV28 and TRBJ2-3, the full variable domain is DVKVTQSSRYLVKRTGEKVFLECVQDMDHENMFWYRQDPGLGLRLIYFSYDVKMKEKGDIPEGYSVSREKKERFSLILESASTNQTSMYLCASSSRRTGALTDTQYFGPGTRLTVL.